This T cell receptor beta chain was recovered during a study of blood T cell repertoires in COVID-19. Study summary: Sites across the United States, Italy and Spain contributed samples from acute and convalescent COVID-19. Nucleic acid was either cDNA or gDNA, and it came from T cells, B-cell-depleted T cells, or PBMCs.

In the authors' workflow: Amplifying reference gene primers gave estimates of nucleated cell counts. Produced via immunoSEQ multiplex PCR; TCRdb's table is partial and in-frame only. V and J calls and clone size come straight from that table; D and trimming were deduced from the DNA. This sample has 300,000 to 400,000 clones, with around 92% found just once. Trimming removed 1 base at V and 5 bases at J, with 5 bases between. Germline CDR1 DFQATT, CDR2 SNEGSKA (reference sequence). The CDR3 runs 11 residues. Seattle researchers signed up patients amid active infection and tracked them longitudinally. The material sequenced was peripheral blood. V gene TRBV20-1 combines with J gene TRBJ2-5; no clear D. This TCR was recovered from a woman aged 25-40 years with COVID-19, enrolled during active disease. The CDR3 DNA sequence: TGCAGTGCTAGAGGGCGGGAGACCCAGTACTTC. Its protein product is CSARGRETQYF.